This T cell receptor beta chain was sequenced during a study of neurological immune-mediated disorders. Unmatched junction bases numbered 7, after V lost 0 bases and J lost 6 bases. Germline V gene data show CDR1 as SEHNR and CDR2 as FQNEAQ (reference sequence). There are 15 residues in the CDR3. A single record per CDR3 protein comes from TCRdb applying MiXCR to the 5' RACE reads. The data contain approximately 29,000 distinct CDR3 sequences, approximately 12% of them seen just once; the ten biggest clones take up 7.8%. What was sequenced was PBMCs. The sequence was obtained from a man between 60 and 70 years old in good health. The chain is built from TRBV7-9 and TRBJ2-7; 8 positions agree with TRBD2. This CDR3 reads CASSLAYGGAFEQYF. As DNA, the CDR3 is TGTGCCAGCAGCTTAGCGTACGGGGGGGCTTTCGAGCAGTACTTC.